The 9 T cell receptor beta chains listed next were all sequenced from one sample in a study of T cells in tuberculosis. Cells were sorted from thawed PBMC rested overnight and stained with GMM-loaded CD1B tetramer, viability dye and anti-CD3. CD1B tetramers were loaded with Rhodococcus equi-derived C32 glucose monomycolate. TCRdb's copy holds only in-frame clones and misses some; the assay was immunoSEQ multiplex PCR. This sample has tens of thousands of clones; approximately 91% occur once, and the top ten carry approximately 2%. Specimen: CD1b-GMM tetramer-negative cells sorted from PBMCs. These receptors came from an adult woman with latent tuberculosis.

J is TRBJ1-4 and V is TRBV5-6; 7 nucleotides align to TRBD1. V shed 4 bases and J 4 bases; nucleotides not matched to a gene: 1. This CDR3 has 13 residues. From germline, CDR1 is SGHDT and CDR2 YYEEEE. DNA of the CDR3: TGTGCCAGCAGCCGGGACAGTAATGAAAAACTGTTTTTT. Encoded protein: CASSRDSNEKLFF.

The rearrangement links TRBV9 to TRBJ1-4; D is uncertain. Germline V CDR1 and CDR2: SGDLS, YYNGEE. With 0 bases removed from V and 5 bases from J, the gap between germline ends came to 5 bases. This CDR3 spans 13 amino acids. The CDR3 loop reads CASSVALNEKLFF. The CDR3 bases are TGTGCCAGCAGCGTAGCCCTGAATGAAAAACTGTTTTTT.

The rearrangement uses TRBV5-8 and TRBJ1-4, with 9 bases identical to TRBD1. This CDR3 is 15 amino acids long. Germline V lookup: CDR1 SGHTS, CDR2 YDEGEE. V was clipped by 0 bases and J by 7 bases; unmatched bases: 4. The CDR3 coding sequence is TGTGCCAGCAGCTTGGGGGACAGGGTTTTTGAAAAACTGTTTTTT. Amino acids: CASSLGDRVFEKLFF.

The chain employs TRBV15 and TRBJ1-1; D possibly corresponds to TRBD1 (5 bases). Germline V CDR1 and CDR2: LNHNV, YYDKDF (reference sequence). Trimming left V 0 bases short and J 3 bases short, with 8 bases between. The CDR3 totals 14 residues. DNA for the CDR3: TGTGCCACCAGCAGAGATCTAGGGGACACTGAAGCTTTCTTT. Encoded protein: CATSRDLGDTEAFF.

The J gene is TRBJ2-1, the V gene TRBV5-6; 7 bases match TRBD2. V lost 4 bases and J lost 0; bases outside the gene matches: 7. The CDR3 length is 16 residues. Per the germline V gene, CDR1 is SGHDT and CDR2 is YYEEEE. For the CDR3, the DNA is TGTGCCAGCAGCCCGAAGCGGGGAAGCTCCTACAATGAGCAGTTCTTC. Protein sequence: CASSPKRGSSYNEQFF.

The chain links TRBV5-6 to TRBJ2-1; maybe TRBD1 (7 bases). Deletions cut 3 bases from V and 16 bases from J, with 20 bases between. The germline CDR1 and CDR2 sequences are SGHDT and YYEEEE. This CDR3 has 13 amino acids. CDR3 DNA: TGTGCCAGCAGCTGGGGGGTTGGACAGGCCGTCTTCTTC. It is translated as CASSWGVGQAVFF.

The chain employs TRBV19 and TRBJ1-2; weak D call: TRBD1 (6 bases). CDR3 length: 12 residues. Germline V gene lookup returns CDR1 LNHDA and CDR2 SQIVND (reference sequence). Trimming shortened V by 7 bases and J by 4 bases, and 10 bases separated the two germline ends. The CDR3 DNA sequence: TGTGCCAGTAAGGGGGACCTCTATGGCTACACCTTC. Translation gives CASKGDLYGYTF.

The CDR3 sequence: CASSLAPGQNYGYTF. Written as DNA, the CDR3 is TGTGCCAGCAGCTTAGCACCGGGACAGAACTATGGCTACACCTTC. The rearrangement links TRBV7-8 to TRBJ1-2; 7 positions match TRBD1. V shed 0 bases, J shed 2 bases, and the junction held 3 bases outside the gene matches. The CDR3 totals 15 residues. Per the germline V gene, CDR1 is SGHVS and CDR2 is FQNEAQ.

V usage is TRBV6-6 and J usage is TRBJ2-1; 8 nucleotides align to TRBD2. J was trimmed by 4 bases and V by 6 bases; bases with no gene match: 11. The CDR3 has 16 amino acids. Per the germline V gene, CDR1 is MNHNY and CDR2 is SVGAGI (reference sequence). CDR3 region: CASSQLFSGEYNEQFF. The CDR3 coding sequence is TGTGCCAGCAGCCAACTTTTTAGCGGGGAGTACAATGAGCAGTTCTTC.